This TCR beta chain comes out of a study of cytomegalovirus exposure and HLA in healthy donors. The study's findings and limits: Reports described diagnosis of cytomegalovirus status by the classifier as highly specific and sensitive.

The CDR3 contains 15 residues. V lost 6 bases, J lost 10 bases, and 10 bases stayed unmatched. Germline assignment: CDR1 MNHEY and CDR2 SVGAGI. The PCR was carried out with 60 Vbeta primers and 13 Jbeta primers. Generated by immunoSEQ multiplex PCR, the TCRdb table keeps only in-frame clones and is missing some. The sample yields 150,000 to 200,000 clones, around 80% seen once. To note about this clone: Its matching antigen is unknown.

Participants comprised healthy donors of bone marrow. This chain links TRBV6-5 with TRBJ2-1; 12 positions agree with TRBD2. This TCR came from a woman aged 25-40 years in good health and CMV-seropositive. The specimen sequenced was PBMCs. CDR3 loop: CASSPRLAGVLEQFF. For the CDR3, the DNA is TGTGCCAGCAGCCCGAGACTAGCGGGGGTTTTAGAGCAGTTCTTC.